In this sample, the clone carrying this T cell receptor (beta chain) turned up a few times. TCRdb re-analysed the RT-PCR reads in MiXCR, keeping a single row per CDR3 protein. The sample comprises about 680,000 distinct CDR3 sequences, over 12% of which are singletons, and 3% to 4.5% rests with the top ten. The CDR3 extends over 16 amino acids. V was clipped by 4 bases and J by 10 bases; unmatched bases: 15. Germline-derived CDR1 and CDR2 are SGHAT and FQNNGV. The sequence was collected from a female donor in good health, serving as a healthy control. Sequencing used memory CD4+ T cells from blood. This chain uses TRBV11-2 with TRBJ2-1; 8 bases map to TRBD2. In DNA form, the CDR3 reads TGTGCCAGCAGCTCCCTCAGGGGTAGCGGGGTCATAGAGCAGTTCTTC. Translation: CASSSLRGSGVIEQFF.